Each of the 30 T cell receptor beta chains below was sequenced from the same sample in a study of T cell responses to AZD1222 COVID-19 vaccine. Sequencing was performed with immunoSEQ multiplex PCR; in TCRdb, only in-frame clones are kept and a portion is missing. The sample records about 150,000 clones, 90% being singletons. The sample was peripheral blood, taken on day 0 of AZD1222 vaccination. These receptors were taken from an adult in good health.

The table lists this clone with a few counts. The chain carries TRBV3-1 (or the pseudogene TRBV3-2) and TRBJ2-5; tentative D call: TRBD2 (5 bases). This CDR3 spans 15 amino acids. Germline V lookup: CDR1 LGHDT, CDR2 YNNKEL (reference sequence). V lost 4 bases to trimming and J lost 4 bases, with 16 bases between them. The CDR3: CASSPLGSFSETQYF. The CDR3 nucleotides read TGTGCCAGCAGCCCCCTAGGGAGCTTTTCAGAGACCCAGTACTTC.

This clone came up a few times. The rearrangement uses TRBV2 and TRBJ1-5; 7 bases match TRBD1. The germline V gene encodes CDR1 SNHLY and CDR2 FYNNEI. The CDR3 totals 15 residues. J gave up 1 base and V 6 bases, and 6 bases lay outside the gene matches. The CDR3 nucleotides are TGTGCCAGCAGGCGAACAGGGGAAAGCAATCAGCCCCAGCATTTT. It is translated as CASRRTGESNQPQHF. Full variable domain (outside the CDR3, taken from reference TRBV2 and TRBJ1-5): EPEVTQTPSHQVTQMGQEVILRCVPISNHLYFYWYRQILGQKVEFLVSFYNNEISEKSEIFDDQFSVERPDGSNFTLKIRSTKLEDSAMYFCASRRTGESNQPQHFGDGTRLSIL.

The DNA of the CDR3 is TGTGCCAGCACCAACGGGGGGGCCAATCAGCCCCAGCATTTT. As protein: CASTNGGANQPQHF. This chain uses TRBV6-5 with TRBJ1-5; D is perhaps TRBD1 (6 bases). V shed 7 bases and J shed 3 bases, with 13 bases lying between them. Germline CDR1 reads MNHEY; CDR2 reads SVGAGI. This CDR3 comprises 14 residues.

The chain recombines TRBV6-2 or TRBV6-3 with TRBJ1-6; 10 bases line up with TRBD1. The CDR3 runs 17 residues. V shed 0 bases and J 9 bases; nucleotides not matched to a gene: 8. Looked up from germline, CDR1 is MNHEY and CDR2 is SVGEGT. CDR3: CASSYSTGGTGVSPLHF. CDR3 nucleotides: TGTGCCAGCAGTTACTCTACCGGCGGGACAGGGGTTTCACCCCTCCACTTT.

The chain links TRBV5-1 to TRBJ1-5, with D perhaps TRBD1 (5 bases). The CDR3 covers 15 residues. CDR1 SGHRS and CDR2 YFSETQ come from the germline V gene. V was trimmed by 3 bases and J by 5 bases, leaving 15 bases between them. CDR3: CASSSDRGGDQPQHF. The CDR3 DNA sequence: TGCGCCAGCAGCTCCGATCGGGGCGGGGATCAGCCCCAGCATTTT.

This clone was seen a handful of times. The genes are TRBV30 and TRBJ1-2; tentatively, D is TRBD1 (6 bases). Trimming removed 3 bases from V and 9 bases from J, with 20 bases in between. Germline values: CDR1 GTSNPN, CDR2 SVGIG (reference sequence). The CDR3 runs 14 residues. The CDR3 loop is CAWSPTRTAPSYTF. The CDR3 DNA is TGTGCCTGGAGCCCTACCCGGACAGCCCCTAGCTACACCTTC.

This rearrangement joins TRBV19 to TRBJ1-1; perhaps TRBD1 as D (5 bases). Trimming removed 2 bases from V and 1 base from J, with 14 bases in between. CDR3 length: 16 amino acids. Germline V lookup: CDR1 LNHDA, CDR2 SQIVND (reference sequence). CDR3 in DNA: TGTGCCAGTAGTATAACTACAGGAGGCGGGAACACTGAAGCTTTCTTT. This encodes CASSITTGGGNTEAFF.

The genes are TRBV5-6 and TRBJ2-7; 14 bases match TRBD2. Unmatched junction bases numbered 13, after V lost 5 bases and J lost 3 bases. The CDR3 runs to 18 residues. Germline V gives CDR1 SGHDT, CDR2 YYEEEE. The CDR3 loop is CASRASPGLAGDVYEQYF. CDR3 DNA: TGTGCCAGCAGGGCAAGTCCGGGACTAGCGGGGGACGTCTACGAGCAGTACTTC.

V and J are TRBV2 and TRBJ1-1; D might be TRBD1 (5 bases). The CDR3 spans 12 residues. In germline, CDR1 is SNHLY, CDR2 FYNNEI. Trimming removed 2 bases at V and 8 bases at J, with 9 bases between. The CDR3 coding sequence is TGTGCCAGCAGTGAATGGACACGGGAAGCTTTCTTT. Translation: CASSEWTREAFF. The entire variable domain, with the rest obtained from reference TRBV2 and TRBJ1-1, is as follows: EPEVTQTPSHQVTQMGQEVILRCVPISNHLYFYWYRQILGQKVEFLVSFYNNEISEKSEIFDDQFSVERPDGSNFTLKIRSTKLEDSAMYFCASSEWTREAFFGQGTRLTVV.

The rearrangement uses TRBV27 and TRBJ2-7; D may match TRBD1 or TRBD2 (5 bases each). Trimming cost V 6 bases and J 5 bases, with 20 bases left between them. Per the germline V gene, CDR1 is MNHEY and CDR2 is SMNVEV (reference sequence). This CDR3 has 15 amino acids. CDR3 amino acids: CASRTKAGSNHEQYF. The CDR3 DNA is TGTGCCAGCAGAACCAAGGCAGGGAGCAACCACGAGCAGTACTTC.

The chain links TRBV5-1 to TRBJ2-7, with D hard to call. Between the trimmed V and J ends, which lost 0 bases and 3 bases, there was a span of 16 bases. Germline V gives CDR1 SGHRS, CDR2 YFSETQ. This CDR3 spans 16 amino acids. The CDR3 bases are TGCGCCAGCAGCTTGGAAGGCCTAGAATTCTACTACGAGCAGTACTTC. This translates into CASSLEGLEFYYEQYF.

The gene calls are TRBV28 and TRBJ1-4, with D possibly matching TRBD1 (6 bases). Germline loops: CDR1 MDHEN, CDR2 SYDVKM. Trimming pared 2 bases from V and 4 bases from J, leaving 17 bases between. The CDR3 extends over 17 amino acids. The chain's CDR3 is CASSLRGGYVGNEKLFF. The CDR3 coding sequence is TGTGCCAGCAGTTTAAGGGGGGGCTACGTAGGTAATGAAAAACTGTTTTTT.

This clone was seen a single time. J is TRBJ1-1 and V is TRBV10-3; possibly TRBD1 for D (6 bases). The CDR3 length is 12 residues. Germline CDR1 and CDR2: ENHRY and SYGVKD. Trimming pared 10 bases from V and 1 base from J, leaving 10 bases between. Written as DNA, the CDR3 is TGTGCCAGTGGACAGCCGAACACTGAAGCTTTCTTT. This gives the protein CASGQPNTEAFF.

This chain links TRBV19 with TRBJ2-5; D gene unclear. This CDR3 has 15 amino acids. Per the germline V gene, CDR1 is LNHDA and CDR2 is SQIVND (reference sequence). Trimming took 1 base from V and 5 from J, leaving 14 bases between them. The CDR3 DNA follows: TGTGCCAGTAGTATAGGCGGAACACCGAGGGAGACCCAGTACTTC. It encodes CASSIGGTPRETQYF.

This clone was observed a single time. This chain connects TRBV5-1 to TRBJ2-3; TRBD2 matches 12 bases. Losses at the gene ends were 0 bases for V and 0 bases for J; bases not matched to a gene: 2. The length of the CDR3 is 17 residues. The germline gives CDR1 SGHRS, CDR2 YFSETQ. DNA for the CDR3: TGCGCCAGCAGCTTGGGGGGGACTAGCGGGAGCACAGATACGCAGTATTTT. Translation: CASSLGGTSGSTDTQYF.

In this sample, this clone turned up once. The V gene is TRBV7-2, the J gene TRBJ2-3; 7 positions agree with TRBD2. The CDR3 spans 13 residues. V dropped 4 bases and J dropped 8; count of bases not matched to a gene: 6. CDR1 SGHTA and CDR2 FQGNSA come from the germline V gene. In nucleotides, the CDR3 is TGTGCCAGCAGCTCAATCCCGGGGGGTACGCAGTATTTT. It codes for CASSSIPGGTQYF. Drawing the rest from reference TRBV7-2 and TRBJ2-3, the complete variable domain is GAGVSQSPSNKVTEKGKDVELRCDPISGHTALYWYRQSLGQGLEFLIYFQGNSAPDKSGLPSDRFSAERTGGSVSTLTIQRTQQEDSAVYLCASSSIPGGTQYFGPGTRLTVL.

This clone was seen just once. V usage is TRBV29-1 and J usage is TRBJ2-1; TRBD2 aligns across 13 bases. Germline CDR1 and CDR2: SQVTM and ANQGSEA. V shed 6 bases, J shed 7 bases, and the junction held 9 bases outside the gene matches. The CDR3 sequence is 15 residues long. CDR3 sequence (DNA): TGCAGCGTAGCCGGGACTAGCGGGGCGTTAAATGAGCAGTTCTTC. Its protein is CSVAGTSGALNEQFF.

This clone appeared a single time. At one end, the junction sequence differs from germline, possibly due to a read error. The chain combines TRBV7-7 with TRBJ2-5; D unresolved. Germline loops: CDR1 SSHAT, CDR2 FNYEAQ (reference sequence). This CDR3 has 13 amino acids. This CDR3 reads CASSSQSRDAQYF. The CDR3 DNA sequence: TGTGCTAGCAGCTCGCAATCAAGAGACGCCCAGTACTTC.

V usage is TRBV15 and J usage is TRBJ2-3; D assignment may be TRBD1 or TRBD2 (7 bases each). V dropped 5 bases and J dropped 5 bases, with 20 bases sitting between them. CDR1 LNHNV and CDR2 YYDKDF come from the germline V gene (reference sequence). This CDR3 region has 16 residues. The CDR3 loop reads CATSAAGQGVGDTQYF. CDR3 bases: TGTGCCACCAGCGCAGCGGGGCAGGGGGTTGGAGATACGCAGTATTTT.

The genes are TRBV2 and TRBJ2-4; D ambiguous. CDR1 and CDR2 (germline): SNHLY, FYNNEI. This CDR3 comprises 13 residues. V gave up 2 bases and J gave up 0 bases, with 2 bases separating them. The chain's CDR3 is CASSETAKNIQYF. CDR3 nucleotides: TGTGCCAGCAGTGAAACAGCCAAAAACATTCAGTACTTC.

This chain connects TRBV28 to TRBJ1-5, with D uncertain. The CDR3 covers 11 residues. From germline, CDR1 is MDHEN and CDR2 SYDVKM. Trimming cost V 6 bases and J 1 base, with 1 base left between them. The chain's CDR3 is CASRSNQPQHF. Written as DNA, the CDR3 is TGTGCCAGCAGAAGCAATCAGCCCCAGCATTTT.

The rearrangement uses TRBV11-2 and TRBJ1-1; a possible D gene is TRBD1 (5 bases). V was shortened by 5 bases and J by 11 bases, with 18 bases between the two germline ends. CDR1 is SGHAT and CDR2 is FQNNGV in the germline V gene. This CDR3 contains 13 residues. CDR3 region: CASSPSPGREAFF. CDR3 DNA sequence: TGTGCCAGCAGCCCTTCGCCAGGGAGGGAGGCTTTCTTT. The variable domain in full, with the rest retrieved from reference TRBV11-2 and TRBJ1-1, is EAGVAQSPRYKIIEKRQSVAFWCNPISGHATLYWYQQILGQGPKLLIQFQNNGVVDDSQLPKDRFSAERLKGVDSTLKIQPAKLEDSAVYLCASSPSPGREAFFGQGTRLTVV.

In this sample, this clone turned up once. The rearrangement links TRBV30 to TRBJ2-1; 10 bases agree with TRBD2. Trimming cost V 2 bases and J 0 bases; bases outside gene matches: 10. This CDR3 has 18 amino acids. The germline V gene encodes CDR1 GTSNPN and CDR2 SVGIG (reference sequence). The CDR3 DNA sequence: TGTGCCTGGAGTACCCTAGCGGGAGCGTCGGGCTCCTACAATGAGCAGTTCTTC. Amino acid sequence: CAWSTLAGASGSYNEQFF.

CDR3 loop: CASSVQGDYGYTF. The DNA of the CDR3 is TGTGCCAGCAGCGTACAGGGGGACTATGGCTACACCTTC. This chain joins TRBV5-4 and TRBJ1-2; 8 bases agree with TRBD1. Germline trimming cut 4 bases from V and 3 bases from J; bases unmatched to any gene: 2. CDR1 and CDR2 (germline): SGHNT, YYREEE (reference sequence). The CDR3 has 13 residues.

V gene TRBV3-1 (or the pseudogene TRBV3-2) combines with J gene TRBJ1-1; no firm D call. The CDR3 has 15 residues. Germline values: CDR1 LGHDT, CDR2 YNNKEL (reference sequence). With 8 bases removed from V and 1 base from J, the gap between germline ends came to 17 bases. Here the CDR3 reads CASGDTGPTNTEAFF. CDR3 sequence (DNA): TGTGCCAGCGGCGATACCGGACCGACGAACACTGAAGCTTTCTTT.

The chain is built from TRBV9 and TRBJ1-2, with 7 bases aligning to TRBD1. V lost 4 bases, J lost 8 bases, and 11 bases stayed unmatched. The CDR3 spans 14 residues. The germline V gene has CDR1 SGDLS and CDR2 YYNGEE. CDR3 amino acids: CASSPRPGGTGYTF. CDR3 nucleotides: TGTGCCAGCAGCCCCCGCCCAGGGGGGACCGGCTACACCTTC.

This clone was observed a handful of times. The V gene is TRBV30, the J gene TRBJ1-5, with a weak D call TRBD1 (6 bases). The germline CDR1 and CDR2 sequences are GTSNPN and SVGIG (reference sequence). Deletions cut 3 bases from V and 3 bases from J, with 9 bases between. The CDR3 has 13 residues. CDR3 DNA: TGTGCCTGGAGACAGGGCTTCAATCAGCCCCAGCATTTT. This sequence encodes CAWRQGFNQPQHF.

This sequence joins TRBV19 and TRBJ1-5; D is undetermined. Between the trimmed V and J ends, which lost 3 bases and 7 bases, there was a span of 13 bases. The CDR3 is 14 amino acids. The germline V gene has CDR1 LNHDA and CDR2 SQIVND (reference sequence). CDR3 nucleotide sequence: TGTGCCAGTAGTATGAGAGGGTATGGGCAGCCCCAGCATTTT. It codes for CASSMRGYGQPQHF.

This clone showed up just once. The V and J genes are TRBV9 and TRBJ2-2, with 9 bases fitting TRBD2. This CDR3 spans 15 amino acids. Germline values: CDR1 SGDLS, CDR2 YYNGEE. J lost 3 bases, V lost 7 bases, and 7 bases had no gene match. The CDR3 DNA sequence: TGTGCCAGCGGCGGGAGGGCCATCGACACCGGGGAGCTGTTTTTT. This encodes CASGGRAIDTGELFF.

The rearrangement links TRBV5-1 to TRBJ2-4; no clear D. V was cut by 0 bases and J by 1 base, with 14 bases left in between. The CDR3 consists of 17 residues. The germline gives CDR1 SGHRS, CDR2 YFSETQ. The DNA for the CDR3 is TGCGCCAGCAGCTTGGGGGTCGCAGTTGTGGCCAAAAACATTCAGTACTTC. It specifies CASSLGVAVVAKNIQYF.